This passage covers 21 T cell receptor beta chains from one sample sequenced in a study of blood T cell repertoires in COVID-19 (dated by TCRdb to the early 2020s). The method was the immunoSEQ multiplex PCR assay. TCRdb mirrors the immuneACCESS table, restricted to in-frame sequences. Some clones are absent from its copies; in checked studies, under half trace to an unresolved V gene, and the reason for the others is unknown. This sample gives some 420,000 clones in total; around 91% of them show up just once. 1.1% of the sample goes to the ten largest clones. The material sequenced was PBMCs or T cells enriched from blood (not recorded which). All receptors come from a man aged 25-40 years who had recovered from COVID-19.

The chain is built from TRBV30 and TRBJ1-4; possible D gene TRBD1, 5 bases. V lost 4 bases and J 3 bases, leaving 15 bases between the germline ends. CDR3 length: 15 residues. The germline gives CDR1 GTSNPN, CDR2 SVGIG (reference sequence). Written as DNA, the CDR3 is TGTGCCTGGACCCCGGACACTGGATCTAATGAAAAACTGTTTTTT. Protein product: CAWTPDTGSNEKLFF.

This chain connects TRBV7-9 to TRBJ1-2; 8 positions match TRBD1. The CDR3 length is 14 residues. V lost 3 bases, J lost 5 bases, and 5 bases stayed unmatched. Germline values: CDR1 SEHNR, CDR2 FQNEAQ (reference sequence). The CDR3 is CASSLTGAWYGYTF. DNA of the CDR3: TGTGCCAGCAGCTTGACAGGGGCTTGGTATGGCTACACCTTC.

The V and J genes are TRBV13 and TRBJ1-2; 9 bases line up with TRBD1. The germline gives CDR1 PRHDT, CDR2 FYEKMQ (reference sequence). V shed 1 base, J shed 4 bases, and the junction held 4 bases outside the gene matches. The CDR3 spans 15 residues. The CDR3 nucleotides are TGTGCCAGCAGCTTAGACCGACAGGGGGTCTATGGCTACACCTTC. Its translation: CASSLDRQGVYGYTF.

The rearrangement joins TRBV29-1 to TRBJ2-7, with D possibly matching TRBD1 (6 bases). The CDR3 is made up of 13 amino acids. Germline V CDR1 and CDR2: SQVTM, ANQGSEA. V was pared by 7 bases and J by 2 bases, with 15 bases between. CDR3 residues: CSGRDQGTYEQYF. The CDR3 nucleotides read TGCAGCGGACGCGATCAGGGGACCTACGAGCAGTACTTC.

The gene calls are TRBV28 and TRBJ2-3, with TRBD2 identical over 8 bases. The J segment lost 5 bases and the V segment lost 8 bases, leaving 6 bases of the junction unmatched. The CDR3 length is 13 residues. In germline, CDR1 is MDHEN, CDR2 SYDVKM. The CDR3 spells CASQKREIDTQYF. CDR3 DNA: TGTGCCAGCCAAAAGCGGGAGATAGATACGCAGTATTTT.

This clone appeared a few times. V is TRBV6-5 and J is TRBJ2-1; 8 bases map to TRBD2. The junction had 3 bases not matched to a gene; V was cut back by 5 bases and J by 0 bases. Germline V gives CDR1 MNHEY, CDR2 SVGAGI. The CDR3 has 15 residues. DNA of the CDR3: TGTGCCAGCAGTCGCGGGAGGAGCTCCTACAATGAGCAGTTCTTC. Its protein product is CASSRGRSSYNEQFF.

V usage is TRBV6-5 and J usage is TRBJ2-2, with D possibly matching TRBD2 (6 bases). V was cut by 6 bases and J by 5 bases, with 13 bases left in between. This CDR3 is built from 14 residues. Germline V gene data show CDR1 as MNHEY and CDR2 as SVGAGI. CDR3 DNA sequence: TGTGCCAGCAGCTGGGGGGTCGGAACCGGGGAGCTGTTTTTT. Amino acids: CASSWGVGTGELFF.

This chain links TRBV27 with TRBJ2-2; TRBD1 aligns across 9 bases. Germline V CDR1 and CDR2: MNHEY, SMNVEV (reference sequence). J gave up 4 bases and V 6 bases, and 9 bases lay outside the gene matches. This CDR3 is built from 16 residues. CDR3 in amino acids: CASSVLGTGRTGELFF. CDR3 DNA sequence: TGTGCCAGCAGCGTGCTGGGGACAGGGCGCACCGGGGAGCTGTTTTTT.

The chain combines TRBV18 with TRBJ2-2, with 9 bases fitting TRBD1. J was trimmed by 5 bases and V by 6 bases; bases with no gene match: 4. The CDR3 totals 14 residues. Germline values: CDR1 KGHSH, CDR2 LQKENI. CDR3: CASSGTGQTGELFF. For the CDR3, the DNA is TGTGCCAGCTCCGGGACAGGGCAAACCGGGGAGCTGTTTTTT.

This chain joins TRBV6-5 and TRBJ1-1; D is undetermined. V lost 10 bases, J lost 1 base, and 16 bases lay in between. CDR1 MNHEY and CDR2 SVGAGI come from the germline V gene. The CDR3 contains 14 residues. In DNA form, the CDR3 reads TGTGCCACCCACCCCACCCGGTGGAACACTGAAGCTTTCTTT. Amino acids: CATHPTRWNTEAFF.

This clone was seen just once. The V gene is TRBV5-5, the J gene TRBJ1-2, with 11 positions matching TRBD1. The V gene end was trimmed by 5 bases and the J gene end by 6 bases; junction bases not matched to a gene: 9. The CDR3 runs to 15 residues. Germline V lookup: CDR1 SGHKS, CDR2 YYEKEE (reference sequence). The CDR3 sequence: CASRKTGTGGDGYTF. The DNA for the CDR3 is TGTGCCAGCAGAAAGACCGGGACAGGGGGTGATGGCTACACCTTC.

This chain joins TRBV10-2 and TRBJ2-2; TRBD2 matches 7 bases. The ends lost 4 bases at V and 3 bases at J; junction bases unmatched: 8. This CDR3 is built from 16 residues. CDR1 is WSHSY, CDR2 SAAADI, per germline. The CDR3, as DNA: TGCGCCAGCAGTGTGAGCGGGACCCCGCACACCGGGGAGCTGTTTTTT. Amino acid sequence: CASSVSGTPHTGELFF.

This clone has a handful of counts. Here the CDR3 reads CASTMNLRNNRGGNYGYTF. The CDR3 nucleotides are TGTGCCAGCACCATGAACTTGAGAAACAACCGGGGTGGAAACTATGGCTACACCTTC. The chain joins TRBV5-4 to TRBJ1-2; D unclear. The V gene's germline CDR1 is SGHNT and CDR2 YYREEE (reference sequence). CDR3 length: 19 residues. Trimming took off 6 bases at V and 2 bases at J, with 29 bases between the two ends.

J is TRBJ1-4 and V is TRBV7-9; D call uncertain. The V and J ends lost 5 bases and 4 bases respectively, with 11 bases between them. Germline loops: CDR1 SEHNR, CDR2 FQNEAQ (reference sequence). The CDR3 has 14 amino acids. CDR3 DNA: TGTGCCAGCAGCCGCAGCGGGATTAATGAAAAACTGTTTTTT. It encodes CASSRSGINEKLFF. The whole variable domain, filled in from reference TRBV7-9 and TRBJ1-4, reads DTGVSQNPRHKITKRGQNVTFRCDPISEHNRLYWYRQTLGQGPEFLTYFQNEAQLEKSRLLSDRFSAERPKGSFSTLEIQRTEQGDSAMYLCASSRSGINEKLFFGSGTQLSVL.

CDR3 loop: CASSLVGGGVGEQFF. CDR3 DNA sequence: TGCGCCAGCAGCTTGGTAGGAGGCGGGGTTGGTGAGCAGTTCTTC. The rearrangement joins TRBV5-1 to TRBJ2-1, with D tentatively TRBD2 (6 bases). V dropped 0 bases and J dropped 9 bases, with 16 bases sitting between them. Germline lookup yields CDR1 SGHRS and CDR2 YFSETQ. This CDR3 is built from 15 residues.

The genes are TRBV30 and TRBJ2-5; 9 bases match TRBD1. Per the germline V gene, CDR1 is GTSNPN and CDR2 is SVGIG (reference sequence). Trimming took 7 bases from V and 5 from J; bases not matched to a gene: 8. The CDR3 length is 13 residues. The CDR3 sequence is CAFRDRVGETQYF. The CDR3, as DNA: TGTGCCTTCCGGGACAGGGTGGGCGAGACCCAGTACTTC.

This chain connects TRBV30 to TRBJ2-3; perhaps TRBD2 as D (6 bases). The CDR3 consists of 15 residues. Deletions cut 3 bases from V and 0 bases from J, with 13 bases between. Germline V gene data show CDR1 as GTSNPN and CDR2 as SVGIG (reference sequence). CDR3 in amino acids: CAWSRLAASTDTQYF. CDR3 sequence (DNA): TGTGCCTGGAGCAGGTTAGCGGCTAGCACAGATACGCAGTATTTT.

The chain combines TRBV7-9 with TRBJ2-3; a weak D match, TRBD1 (5 bases). Germline CDR1 SEHNR, CDR2 FQNEAQ (reference sequence). The germline V and J ends were trimmed by 6 bases and 1 base, with 17 bases remaining between them. The CDR3 has 16 residues. The CDR3 here is CASSKIPGRGTDTQYF. The CDR3 nucleotides are TGTGCCAGCAGTAAGATACCAGGGCGCGGCACAGATACGCAGTATTTT.

J is TRBJ1-6 and V is TRBV7-2; 7 positions agree with TRBD1. The length of the CDR3 is 15 residues. The germline CDR1 and CDR2 sequences are SGHTA and FQGNSA. The J segment lost 8 bases and the V segment lost 3 bases, leaving 7 bases of the junction unmatched. CDR3 region: CASSFVGTAHSPLHF. Here the CDR3 DNA reads TGTGCCAGCAGCTTTGTGGGGACAGCGCATTCACCCCTCCACTTT.

The chain combines TRBV2 with TRBJ2-1; TRBD2 matches 10 bases. This CDR3 has 15 amino acids. Germline loops: CDR1 SNHLY, CDR2 FYNNEI. Trimming took 8 bases from V and 8 from J; bases not matched to a gene: 12. Here the CDR3 DNA reads TGTGCCAGCGGGCGCCGGCCTAGCGGGAGCGATGAGCAGTTCTTC. As protein: CASGRRPSGSDEQFF. Full variable domain (missing parts from reference TRBV2 and TRBJ2-1): EPEVTQTPSHQVTQMGQEVILRCVPISNHLYFYWYRQILGQKVEFLVSFYNNEISEKSEIFDDQFSVERPDGSNFTLKIRSTKLEDSAMYFCASGRRPSGSDEQFFGPGTRLTVL.

The chain combines TRBV19 with TRBJ1-1; 8 bases are shared with TRBD1. Germline V gives CDR1 LNHDA, CDR2 SQIVND (reference sequence). J was trimmed by 6 bases and V by 6 bases; bases with no gene match: 6. The CDR3 has 13 amino acids. The CDR3 protein is CASRGQATSEAFF. The CDR3 bases are TGTGCCAGTAGGGGACAGGCCACCTCTGAAGCTTTCTTT. Complete variable domain (other parts from reference TRBV19 and TRBJ1-1): DGGITQSPKYLFRKEGQNVTLSCEQNLNHDAMYWYRQDPGQGLRLIYYSQIVNDFQKGDIAEGYSVSREKKESFPLTVTSAQKNPTAFYLCASRGQATSEAFFGQGTRLTVV.